Listed here are 26 T cell receptor beta chains from one sample, sequenced in a study of read filtering for tumor transcriptome and immune sequencing. This library used roughly 0.4 ug RNA and molecular barcoded adaptors spanning alpha/delta and beta/gamma chains. TCRdb redid the calling of the reads with MiXCR, one entry per CDR3 protein. The sample carries tens of thousands of distinct CDR3 sequences, about an eighth recorded once. Sequences were obtained from a population of CD138-negative cells sorted from bone marrow. The receptors originated from a donor at least 40 years old with multiple myeloma.

In this sample, this clonotype turned up many times. The chain recombines TRBV20-1 with TRBJ2-3, with 12 bases fitting TRBD2. The CDR3 consists of 17 residues. From germline, CDR1 is DFQATT and CDR2 SNEGSKA (reference sequence). With V trimmed by 0 bases and J by 9 bases, 13 bases remained unmatched. CDR3 DNA: TGCAGTGCTAGAGATAGGAAAGGACTAGCGGGGTTCGGGACGCAGTATTTT. It translates to CSARDRKGLAGFGTQYF.

Notes on this clonotype: The junction departs from the called germline gene at one end, perhaps through a read error. V is TRBV6-1 and J is TRBJ1-1; perhaps TRBD1 as D (6 bases). The germline V gene has CDR1 MNHNS and CDR2 SASEGT. The CDR3 is 14 residues long. CDR3 DNA: TGTGCCAGCATCGCTGGGGGCTCGAACACTGAAGCTCTCTTT. Translation: CASIAGGSNTEALF.

This clonotype was seen ten or more times. The rearrangement links TRBV12-3 or TRBV12-4 to TRBJ2-7; the D gene could be TRBD1 or TRBD2 (5 bases each). The CDR3 has 14 residues. V lost 6 bases to trimming and J lost 6 bases, with 18 bases between them. CDR3 protein: CASSSERGWPEQYF. For the CDR3, the DNA is TGTGCCAGCAGCTCCGAGAGGGGCTGGCCCGAGCAGTACTTC.

This clonotype occurred many times. The chain is built from TRBV5-8 and TRBJ2-2; 7 nucleotides line up with TRBD1. The germline CDR1 and CDR2 sequences are SGHTS and YDEGEE. Trimming took 4 bases from V and 0 from J; bases not matched to a gene: 3. This CDR3 contains 15 residues. CDR3 loop: CASSQGQTNTGELFF. In DNA form, the CDR3 reads TGTGCCAGCAGCCAGGGACAGACGAACACCGGGGAGCTGTTTTTT.

In this sample, this clonotype turned up many times. J is TRBJ2-5 and V is TRBV10-3, with 9 bases matching TRBD2. CDR1 is ENHRY and CDR2 is SYGVKD in the germline V gene. The CDR3 runs to 13 residues. The J segment lost 3 bases and the V segment lost 8 bases, leaving 4 bases of the junction unmatched. CDR3: CAIGASGEETQYF. The CDR3 nucleotides read TGTGCCATCGGGGCTAGCGGGGAAGAGACCCAGTACTTC.

As regards this clonotype: It may be a read error: a sequence one base away is much more abundant. J is TRBJ2-2 and V is TRBV12-3 or TRBV12-4; no reliable D call. The CDR3 totals 15 residues. The CDR3 here is CASRLTGPNNGELFF. The CDR3 region has the DNA TGTGCCAGCAGGCTAACCGGGCCTAACAACGGGGAGCTGTTTTTT.

Many counts were recorded for this clonotype. The chain has TRBV20-1 and TRBJ2-2; D gene uncertain. With 6 bases removed from V and 2 bases from J, the gap between germline ends came to 7 bases. Germline V CDR1 and CDR2: DFQATT, SNEGSKA (reference sequence). The CDR3 has 12 amino acids. As DNA, the CDR3 is TGCAGTGCCTCACCCAACACCGGGGAGCTGTTTTTT. It translates to CSASPNTGELFF.

In this sample, this clonotype turned up many times. The chain is built from TRBV9 and TRBJ2-3; no firm D call. V lost 1 base and J lost 2, with 8 bases in between. The CDR3 is made up of 14 amino acids. CDR1 is SGDLS and CDR2 is YYNGEE in the germline V gene. The CDR3 reads CASSVKELTDTQYF. In DNA form, the CDR3 reads TGTGCCAGCAGCGTAAAGGAACTCACAGATACGCAGTATTTT.

This clonotype was found many times. V gene TRBV6-5 combines with J gene TRBJ1-5; D not certain. V was shortened by 5 bases and J by 0 bases, with 8 bases between the two germline ends. CDR1 and CDR2 (germline): MNHEY, SVGAGI. This CDR3 has 14 residues. CDR3 loop: CASSTRSSNQPQHF. The CDR3 region has the DNA TGTGCCAGCAGTACCAGGAGTAGCAATCAGCCCCAGCATTTT.

This clonotype was recorded many times. The chain joins TRBV2 to TRBJ2-2; D perhaps matches TRBD2 (6 bases). Deletions cut 7 bases from V and 7 bases from J, with 16 bases between. Per germline, CDR1 SNHLY and CDR2 FYNNEI. The CDR3 loop spans 14 amino acids. CDR3 amino acids: CASNPVPGGGELFF. The CDR3 nucleotides are TGTGCCAGCAATCCCGTTCCCGGGGGCGGGGAGCTGTTTTTT.

This clonotype appeared many times. The rearrangement uses TRBV6-5 and TRBJ1-4; TRBD1 aligns across 8 bases. Trimming cost V 4 bases and J 7 bases; bases outside gene matches: 2. Germline CDR1 and CDR2: MNHEY and SVGAGI. This CDR3 contains 13 residues. DNA of the CDR3: TGTGCCAGCAGTTCGGACAGGGCTGAAAAACTGTTTTTT. Translating it yields CASSSDRAEKLFF.

The V call is TRBV6-2 or TRBV6-3, the J call TRBJ2-7, with D perhaps given as TRBD1 or TRBD2 (6 bases each). This CDR3 contains 12 residues. V shed 7 bases and J shed 7 bases, with 14 bases lying between them. CDR1 is MNHEY, CDR2 SVGEGT, per germline. Here the CDR3 DNA reads TGTGCCAGCACTGTGGGGGCGGGAGAGCAGTACTTC. Encoded protein: CASTVGAGEQYF.

This clonotype was counted many times. J is TRBJ1-5 and V is TRBV28, with 8 bases lining up with TRBD1. This CDR3 contains 15 residues. The ends lost 4 bases at V and 2 bases at J; junction bases unmatched: 4. Per the germline V gene, CDR1 is MDHEN and CDR2 is SYDVKM. The CDR3 protein is CASSSRGLGNQPQHF. DNA of the CDR3: TGTGCCAGCAGTTCCAGGGGGCTCGGCAATCAGCCCCAGCATTTT.

This clonotype was seen a handful of times. J is TRBJ2-5 and V is TRBV11-2; possibly TRBD2 for D (5 bases). The CDR3 extends over 14 amino acids. The germline V and J ends were trimmed by 5 bases and 4 bases, with 14 bases remaining between them. Per germline, CDR1 SGHAT and CDR2 FQNNGV. The CDR3 protein is CASSDDPLGETQYF. Written as DNA, the CDR3 is TGTGCCAGCAGCGACGATCCACTAGGAGAGACCCAGTACTTC.

This clonotype was counted between two and nine times. A read error is possible here, since a much larger clone lies one base away. The rearrangement joins TRBV4-2 to TRBJ1-1, with TRBD1 identical over 9 bases. The CDR3 contains 14 residues. CDR1 is LGHNA and CDR2 is YNFKEQ in the germline V gene. The CDR3 nucleotides read TGTGCCAGCAGCCGGAGACAGGGGGGCACTGAAGCTGTCTTT. Translating gives CASSRRQGGTEAVF.

This clonotype was detected ten times or more. A junction boundary mismatches the germline segment, possibly from a read error. The rearrangement uses TRBV6-6 and TRBJ2-7, with 12 nucleotides matching TRBD1. This CDR3 region has 15 residues. Germline loops: CDR1 MNHNY, CDR2 SVGAGI (reference sequence). CDR3 coding DNA: TGTGCCAGCAGGGACGCGCCGGGACAGGGGGCGGTTTACCCTTTC. It specifies CASRDAPGQGAVYPF.

This clonotype was recorded at least ten times. The chain is built from TRBV20-1 and TRBJ1-6, with a tentative D call TRBD1 (5 bases). This CDR3 region has 17 residues. Germline values: CDR1 DFQATT, CDR2 SNEGSKA (reference sequence). V shed 5 bases and J shed 0 bases, with 17 bases lying between them. The CDR3 loop reads CSALSGPLISYNSPLHF. CDR3 bases: TGCAGTGCTCTATCAGGGCCGTTGATCTCCTATAATTCACCCCTCCACTTT.

This clonotype has a count of ten or more. J is TRBJ2-5 and V is TRBV6-5, with 7 bases lining up with TRBD2. J gave up 3 bases and V 5 bases, and 12 bases lay outside the gene matches. This CDR3 spans 16 amino acids. Per germline, CDR1 MNHEY and CDR2 SVGAGI. In nucleotides, the CDR3 is TGTGCCAGCAGTCATACCTCGACTAGCCGGAAAGAGACCCAGTACTTC. Protein product: CASSHTSTSRKETQYF.

There are many counts of this clonotype. The genes are TRBV7-6 and TRBJ2-5; TRBD1 aligns across 7 bases. Trimming cost V 4 bases and J 2 bases; bases outside gene matches: 4. Germline-derived CDR1 and CDR2 are SGHVS and FNYEAQ. The CDR3 runs to 14 residues. CDR3 coding DNA: TGTGCCAGCAGCTCCGACAGGGAGCAAGAGACCCAGTACTTC. This encodes CASSSDREQETQYF.

This clonotype was recorded many times. This chain connects TRBV2 to TRBJ2-7, with 7 bases fitting TRBD1. The V and J ends lost 5 bases and 4 bases, in that order; junction bases with no gene match: 2. Germline lookup yields CDR1 SNHLY and CDR2 FYNNEI. The CDR3 is 12 amino acids. CDR3 DNA sequence: TGTGCCAGCAGTCGACAGGGTTACGAGCAGTACTTC. It yields the protein CASSRQGYEQYF.

In this sample, this clonotype turned up many times. J is TRBJ2-2 and V is TRBV28; D remains unclear. Between the trimmed V and J ends, which lost 5 bases and 8 bases, there was a span of 9 bases. Germline loops: CDR1 MDHEN, CDR2 SYDVKM. CDR3 length equals 12 residues. CDR3 bases: TGTGCCAGCAGTCCACTGCTGGGGGAGCTGTTTTTT. Its translation: CASSPLLGELFF. Variable domain in full (rest from reference TRBV28 and TRBJ2-2): DVKVTQSSRYLVKRTGEKVFLECVQDMDHENMFWYRQDPGLGLRLIYFSYDVKMKEKGDIPEGYSVSREKKERFSLILESASTNQTSMYLCASSPLLGELFFGEGSRLTVL.

This clonotype was seen repeatedly, ten times or more. This CDR3 is CSAEPGARETQYF. Here the CDR3 DNA reads TGCAGTGCAGAACCAGGTGCCCGGGAGACCCAGTACTTC. The chain combines TRBV20-1 with TRBJ2-5; D not certain. There are 13 residues in the CDR3. CDR1 is DFQATT, CDR2 SNEGSKA, per germline (reference sequence). The V and J ends lost 6 bases and 5 bases respectively, with 16 bases between them.

This clonotype came up many times. This sequence joins TRBV7-9 and TRBJ1-1; D is unresolved. This CDR3 contains 13 residues. Germline values: CDR1 SEHNR, CDR2 FQNEAQ (reference sequence). Trimming cost V 3 bases and J 4 bases, with 9 bases left between them. For the CDR3, the DNA is TGTGCCAGCAGCTTGGATGTAGGCACTGAAGCTTTCTTT. This sequence encodes CASSLDVGTEAFF.

Concerning this clonotype: A single base separates this from a much larger clone, so it may be a read error. V is TRBV3-1 and J is TRBJ2-5; 11 nucleotides agree with TRBD2. Germline-derived CDR1 and CDR2 are LGHDT and YNNKEL (reference sequence). This CDR3 region has 15 residues. This CDR3 reads CASSKLAGGQETKYF. The CDR3 DNA follows: TGTGCCAGCAGCAAGCTAGCGGGGGGCCAAGAGACCAAGTACTTC.

There are many counts of this clonotype. V is TRBV9 and J is TRBJ1-3; D may be TRBD1 (5 bases). Trimming removed 4 bases at V and 3 bases at J, with 17 bases between. This CDR3 region has 16 residues. Germline loops: CDR1 SGDLS, CDR2 YYNGEE. The CDR3 nucleotides read TGTGCCAGCAGCCCCGTATCAGGGCTGTTTGGAAACACCATATATTTT. It translates to CASSPVSGLFGNTIYF. Drawing the rest from reference TRBV9 and TRBJ1-3, the complete variable domain is DSGVTQTPKHLITATGQRVTLRCSPRSGDLSVYWYQQSLDQGLQFLIQYYNGEERAKGNILERFSAQQFPDLHSELNLSSLELGDSALYFCASSPVSGLFGNTIYFGEGSWLTVV.

This clonotype was counted many times. The J gene is TRBJ2-7, the V gene TRBV28; tentative D call: TRBD1 (6 bases). Germline values: CDR1 MDHEN, CDR2 SYDVKM. The ends were cut back, 4 bases at V and 7 bases at J, with 17 bases in the middle. The CDR3 consists of 14 residues. CDR3 loop: CASSSPAGVREQYF. CDR3 coding DNA: TGTGCCAGCAGTTCCCCGGCAGGGGTGAGAGAGCAGTACTTC. The entire variable domain, with the rest obtained from reference TRBV28 and TRBJ2-7, is as follows: DVKVTQSSRYLVKRTGEKVFLECVQDMDHENMFWYRQDPGLGLRLIYFSYDVKMKEKGDIPEGYSVSREKKERFSLILESASTNQTSMYLCASSSPAGVREQYFGPGTRLTVT.